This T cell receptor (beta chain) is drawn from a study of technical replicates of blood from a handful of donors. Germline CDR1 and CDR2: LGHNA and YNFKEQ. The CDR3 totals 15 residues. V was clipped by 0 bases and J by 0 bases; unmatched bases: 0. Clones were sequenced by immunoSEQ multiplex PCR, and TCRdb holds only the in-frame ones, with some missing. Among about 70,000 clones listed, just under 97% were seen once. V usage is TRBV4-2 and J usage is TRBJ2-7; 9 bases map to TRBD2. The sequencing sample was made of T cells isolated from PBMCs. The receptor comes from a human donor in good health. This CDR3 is CASSQDSGGSYEQYF. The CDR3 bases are TGTGCCAGCAGCCAAGATAGCGGGGGCTCCTACGAGCAGTACTTC.